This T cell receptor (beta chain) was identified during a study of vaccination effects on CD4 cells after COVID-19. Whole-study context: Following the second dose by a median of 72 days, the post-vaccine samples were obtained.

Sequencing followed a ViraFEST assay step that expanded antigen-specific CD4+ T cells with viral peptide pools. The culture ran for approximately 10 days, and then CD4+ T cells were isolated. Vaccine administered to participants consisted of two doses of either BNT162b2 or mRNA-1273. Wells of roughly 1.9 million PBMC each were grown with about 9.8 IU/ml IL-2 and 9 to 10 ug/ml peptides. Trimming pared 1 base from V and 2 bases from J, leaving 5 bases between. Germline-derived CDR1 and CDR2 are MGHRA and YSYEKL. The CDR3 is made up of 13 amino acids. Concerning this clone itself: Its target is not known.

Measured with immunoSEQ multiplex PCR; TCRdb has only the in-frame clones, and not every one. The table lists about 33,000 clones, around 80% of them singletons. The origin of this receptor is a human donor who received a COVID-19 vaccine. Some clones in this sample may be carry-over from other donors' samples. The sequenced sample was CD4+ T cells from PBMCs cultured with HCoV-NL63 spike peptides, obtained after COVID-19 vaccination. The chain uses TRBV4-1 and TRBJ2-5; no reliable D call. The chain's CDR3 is CASSQGQQETQYF. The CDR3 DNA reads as TGCGCCAGCAGCCAAGGGCAGCAAGAGACCCAGTACTTC.